Each of the 9 T cell receptor beta chains below was sequenced from the same sample in a study of graft-versus-host responses after intestinal transplantation. Sequencing used immunoSEQ multiplex PCR; TCRdb keeps in-frame clones, though not all of them. The table records 95,000 or so clones, around nine tenths of them present only once. Sample: PBMCs, taken around 68 weeks after intestinal transplant. These receptors originate from a human patient who received an intestinal transplant, so some T cells may come from the graft donor.

The V gene is TRBV5-1, the J gene TRBJ2-7, with TRBD1 identical over 11 bases. V shed 4 bases, J shed 5 bases, and the junction held 8 bases outside the gene matches. The CDR3 length is 15 residues. The germline gives CDR1 SGHRS, CDR2 YFSETQ. The CDR3 bases are TGCGCCAGCAGCGTGGGACAGGGGGGCGTTAACGAGCAGTACTTC. Protein product: CASSVGQGGVNEQYF.

The chain combines TRBV7-9 with TRBJ2-7, with TRBD1 identical over 9 bases. The CDR3 is 14 residues long. The V and J ends lost 1 base and 4 bases, in that order; junction bases with no gene match: 2. Germline CDR1 and CDR2: SEHNR and FQNEAQ (reference sequence). CDR3 sequence (DNA): TGTGCCAGCAGCTTAGGACAGGGGGAATACGAGCAGTACTTC. This codes for CASSLGQGEYEQYF.

The J gene is TRBJ1-5, the V gene TRBV29-1, with D possibly being TRBD1 (5 bases). The germline gives CDR1 SQVTM, CDR2 ANQGSEA. The germline V and J ends were trimmed by 4 bases and 5 bases, with 9 bases remaining between them. The CDR3 runs 12 residues. This chain's CDR3 is CSVGGGDQPQHF. The CDR3 nucleotides read TGCAGCGTTGGCGGAGGGGATCAGCCCCAGCATTTT.

The chain links TRBV5-8 to TRBJ2-2, with D hard to call. The CDR3 loop spans 12 amino acids. The germline V gene has CDR1 SGHTS and CDR2 YDEGEE. The germline V and J ends were trimmed by 3 bases and 9 bases, with 9 bases remaining between them. CDR3 loop: CASSYLLRELFF. CDR3 DNA: TGTGCCAGCAGCTATCTTCTTCGGGAGCTGTTTTTT.

V gene TRBV29-1 combines with J gene TRBJ2-7; tentative D call: TRBD1 (6 bases). V lost 4 bases and J 2 bases, leaving 12 bases between the germline ends. Germline CDR1 reads SQVTM; CDR2 reads ANQGSEA. The CDR3 length is 13 residues. In DNA form, the CDR3 reads TGCAGCGTTGCCCGGACAGAAACCTACGAGCAGTACTTC. It is translated as CSVARTETYEQYF.

This clone was counted a few times. V gene TRBV5-1 combines with J gene TRBJ1-6; D perhaps matches TRBD1 (5 bases). V was shortened by 0 bases and J by 7 bases, with 11 bases between the two germline ends. The length of the CDR3 is 15 residues. The V gene's germline CDR1 is SGHRS and CDR2 YFSETQ. CDR3 amino acids: CASSLEGLTNSPLHF. Written as DNA, the CDR3 is TGCGCCAGCAGCTTGGAGGGACTTACCAATTCACCCCTCCACTTT.

V gene TRBV6-5 combines with J gene TRBJ2-2, with D perhaps matching TRBD2 (7 bases). V dropped 5 bases and J dropped 7 bases, with 17 bases sitting between them. The CDR3 contains 15 residues. Germline V gene sequence: CDR1 MNHEY, CDR2 SVGAGI. The CDR3 reads CASSPPWGGGGELFF. In nucleotides, the CDR3 is TGTGCCAGCAGTCCCCCCTGGGGGGGCGGCGGGGAGCTGTTTTTT.

The J gene is TRBJ2-5, the V gene TRBV5-1, with D perhaps TRBD1 or TRBD2 (5 bases each). The CDR3 loop spans 12 amino acids. From germline, CDR1 is SGHRS and CDR2 YFSETQ. Trimming took 5 bases from V and 5 from J, leaving 10 bases between them. The CDR3 reads CASRGTRETQYF. The CDR3 nucleotides read TGCGCCAGCAGGGGGACCCGGGAGACCCAGTACTTC.

This sequence joins TRBV18 and TRBJ1-2; D might be TRBD1 (5 bases). V lost 1 base to trimming and J lost 4 bases, with 10 bases between them. The CDR3 extends over 14 amino acids. Germline CDR1 and CDR2: KGHSH and LQKENI. In DNA, the CDR3 is TGTGCCAGCTCACCACGGGGGGTTGGCTATGGCTACACCTTC. Translation gives CASSPRGVGYGYTF.